A selection of T cell receptor beta chains follows, all from one sample in a study of identical twins. TCRdb called the 5' RACE reads again in MiXCR, with one record for every CDR3 protein. The sample shows about 720,000 distinct CDR3 sequences, about 20% of them seen only once. The same sample was also used in a study of T cells expressing NK-cell markers.

The sequenced material came from PBMCs. These receptors all come from a woman aged 18-29 years in good health. Each CDR3 is given with its conserved first and last residue. The D gene is left open where the match is weak. Size values are once, few and many counts, or a class for expanded clones, and some rows have none.

TRBV6-5,NA,few,TRBJ2-7,CASRPASFSYEQYF,TGTGCCAGCCGTCCTGCTTCCTTCTCCTACGAGCAGTACTTC
TRBV12-3/TRBV12-4,TRBD2,NA,TRBJ2-3,CASSLWDGLARKFGTDTQYF,TGTGCCAGCAGTTTATGGGATGGACTAGCTAGGAAGTTTGGCACAGATACGCAGTATTTT
TRBV6-1,TRBD2,NA,TRBJ2-1,CASSSPRTSGRGNEQFF,TGTGCCAGCAGTAGTCCAAGGACTAGCGGTCGGGGCAATGAGCAGTTCTTC
TRBV4-1,TRBD1,few,TRBJ2-5,CASSQDGTVDETQYF,TGCGCCAGCAGCCAAGATGGGACAGTCGACGAGACCCAGTACTTC
TRBV6-2/TRBV6-3,NA,many,TRBJ2-2,CASTERAEGGELFF,TGTGCCAGCACGGAACGAGCGGAGGGCGGGGAGCTGTTTTTT
TRBV7-8,NA,NA,TRBJ2-7,CASSQTVISYEQYF,TGTGCCAGCAGCCAAACAGTCATCTCCTACGAGCAGTACTTC
TRBV12-5,TRBD1,few,TRBJ1-1,CASGLANDRVWSTEAFF,TGTGCTAGTGGTTTGGCCAACGACAGGGTATGGAGTACTGAAGCTTTCTTT
TRBV9,TRBD2,few,TRBJ2-1,CASSAGTSASYNEQFF,TGTGCCAGCAGCGCAGGCACTAGCGCTTCCTACAATGAGCAGTTCTTC
TRBV27,NA,NA,TRBJ2-6,CASTSVESLRSSGANVLTF,TGTGCCAGCACGAGCGTAGAGTCCCTGCGGAGCTCAGGGGCCAACGTCCTGACTTTC
TRBV6-6,NA,few,TRBJ1-1,CASSQVTEAFF,TGTGCCAGCAGTCAGGTCACTGAAGCTTTCTTT
TRBV2,NA,NA,TRBJ1-4,CASSGSTLLSEKLFF,TGTGCCAGCAGTGGAAGTACCCTCCTCAGTGAAAAACTGTTTTTT
TRBV10-3,TRBD1,many,TRBJ2-7,CAIRRDRESYEQYF,TGTGCCATCCGCCGGGACAGAGAATCCTACGAGCAGTACTTC
TRBV7-6,NA,few,TRBJ2-3,CASSRLESGKDTQYF,TGTGCCAGCAGCCGCCTGGAAAGCGGTAAAGATACGCAGTATTTT
TRBV5-1,NA,NA,TRBJ2-7,CASRGSFGYEQYF,TGCGCCAGCAGGGGTAGCTTCGGCTACGAGCAGTACTTC
TRBV7-2,NA,many,TRBJ1-5,CASSSNPGQPQHF,TGTGCCAGCAGCTCCAACCCAGGTCAGCCCCAGCATTTT
TRBV10-3,NA,once,TRBJ1-2,CASTGNSYGYTF,TGTGCCAGTACAGGCAATTCCTATGGCTACACCTTC
TRBV12-3/TRBV12-4,NA,NA,TRBJ2-7,CASSSPGMLVEQYF,TGTGCCAGCAGTTCGCCCGGGATGCTCGTCGAGCAGTACTTC
TRBV20-1,NA,NA,TRBJ2-2,CSAQTRHAVDTGELFF,TGCAGTGCGCAGACCAGGCACGCTGTGGACACCGGGGAGCTGTTTTTT
TRBV6-1,NA,many,TRBJ1-3,CASSQPEVSGNTIYF,TGTGCCAGCAGTCAACCTGAGGTCTCTGGAAACACCATATATTTT
TRBV9,NA,few,TRBJ2-1,CASSVALGASPSYNEQFF,TGTGCCAGCAGCGTGGCCCTGGGGGCGTCTCCCTCCTACAATGAGCAGTTCTTC
TRBV2,NA,many,TRBJ2-7,CASSDQYEQYF,TGTGCCAGCAGTGATCAGTACGAGCAGTACTTC
TRBV20-1,TRBD2,NA,TRBJ2-1,CSAPNRLTSGLNEQFF,TGCAGTGCTCCCAATCGCCTTACTAGCGGGCTCAATGAGCAGTTCTTC
TRBV6-1,TRBD1,NA,TRBJ1-5,CASRGQGVGQPQHF,TGTGCCAGCAGAGGACAGGGGGTGGGTCAGCCCCAGCATTTT
TRBV9,TRBD1,few,TRBJ1-2,CASSVGYTAGQGPLGYTF,TGTGCCAGCAGCGTCGGATACACGGCGGGACAGGGGCCCCTTGGCTACACCTTC
TRBV5-1,NA,NA,TRBJ2-5,CASSSTPLETQYF,TGCGCCAGCAGCTCCACCCCGCTTGAGACCCAGTACTTC
TRBV5-1,TRBD1,NA,TRBJ1-2,CASSLVVGTGSGGYTF,TGCGCCAGCAGCTTGGTAGTCGGGACAGGATCTGGTGGCTACACCTTC
TRBV5-1,NA,many,TRBJ1-2,CASSLDGPNYGYTF,TGCGCCAGCAGCCTGGACGGGCCTAACTATGGCTACACCTTC
TRBV27,TRBD1,few,TRBJ1-2,CASSTQQGFTKGYTF,TGTGCCAGCAGTACCCAACAGGGGTTCACGAAGGGCTACACCTTC
TRBV12-3/TRBV12-4,TRBD2,few,TRBJ2-1,CASSSGLPNEQFF,TGTGCCAGCAGTTCGGGACTACCCAATGAGCAGTTCTTC
TRBV12-3/TRBV12-4,TRBD1,few,TRBJ2-1,CASSRFTGEPYNEQFF,TGTGCCAGCAGCCGATTCACAGGGGAACCCTACAATGAGCAGTTCTTC